The clone carrying this TCR beta chain turned up a few times. Its target is not known. This CDR3 has 16 amino acids. The germline gives CDR1 LGHNA, CDR2 YNFKEQ. Between the trimmed V and J ends, which lost 1 base and 4 bases, there was a span of 14 bases. These data are taken from a study of T cells after yellow fever vaccination. Study-wide findings and caveats: Overall, a small share of clonotypes was seen in both CD4 and CD8 compartments. There was a possibility that FACS-sorted repertoires contained abundant clonotypes contaminating from the bulk population.

Template switching with 5'RACE generated the TCR cDNA and added a universal primer site and UMIs. TCRdb re-derived calls from the 5' RACE reads in MiXCR, one entry per CDR3 protein. The table shows some 390,000 distinct CDR3 sequences, with about 19% occurring only once. The sample was PBMCs, taken before the yellow fever booster vaccination. This receptor was identified in a man between 18 and 35 years old who received the YFV17D yellow fever vaccine. V is TRBV4-2 and J is TRBJ2-1, with D perhaps being TRBD1 or TRBD2 (5 bases each). The CDR3 bases are TGTGCCAGCAGCCAAGCGGGGCTTAGTGGTTACAATGAGCAGTTCTTC. This encodes CASSQAGLSGYNEQFF.